The 3 T cell receptor beta chains below come from one sample, sequenced in a study of T cells in pancreatic ductal adenocarcinoma. The method was immunoSEQ multiplex PCR; TCRdb's version includes in-frame clones alone and lacks a portion of them. The sample lists tens of thousands of clones; just over 90% were seen once. Selected pancreatic ductal adenocarcinoma patients had undergone surgery without neoadjuvant therapy. Sample: PBMCs. These TCRs come from a human donor with pancreatic ductal adenocarcinoma.

V gene TRBV13 combines with J gene TRBJ1-2; D is possibly TRBD1 (5 bases). This CDR3 region has 13 residues. The V gene lost 4 bases and the J gene lost 5 bases, with 11 bases spanning the gap. CDR1 is PRHDT and CDR2 is FYEKMQ in the germline V gene (reference sequence). CDR3 nucleotides: TGTGCCAGCAGCTCCTGGACATCATATGGCTACACCTTC. Its translation: CASSSWTSYGYTF. The variable domain in full, completed from reference TRBV13 and TRBJ1-2, reads AAGVIQSPRHLIKEKRETATLKCYPIPRHDTVYWYQQGPGQDPQFLISFYEKMQSDKGSIPDRFSAQQFSDYHSELNMSSLELGDSALYFCASSSWTSYGYTFGSGTRLTVV.

The J gene is TRBJ2-1, the V gene TRBV19, with 13 bases that match TRBD2. The CDR3 runs 15 residues. The junction had 6 bases not matched to a gene; V was cut back by 5 bases and J by 8 bases. Germline loops: CDR1 LNHDA, CDR2 SQIVND (reference sequence). The chain's CDR3 is CASSRTSGRHHEQFF. As DNA, the CDR3 is TGTGCCAGTAGTCGGACTAGCGGGAGACACCATGAGCAGTTCTTC.

The chain joins TRBV11-2 to TRBJ2-2, with no clear D. The CDR3 sequence is 15 residues long. V lost 2 bases and J lost 1, with 8 bases in between. The V gene's germline CDR1 is SGHAT and CDR2 FQNNGV. The CDR3 reads CASSLLLLNTGELFF. Here the CDR3 DNA reads TGTGCCAGCAGCTTATTGCTACTGAACACCGGGGAGCTGTTTTTT.